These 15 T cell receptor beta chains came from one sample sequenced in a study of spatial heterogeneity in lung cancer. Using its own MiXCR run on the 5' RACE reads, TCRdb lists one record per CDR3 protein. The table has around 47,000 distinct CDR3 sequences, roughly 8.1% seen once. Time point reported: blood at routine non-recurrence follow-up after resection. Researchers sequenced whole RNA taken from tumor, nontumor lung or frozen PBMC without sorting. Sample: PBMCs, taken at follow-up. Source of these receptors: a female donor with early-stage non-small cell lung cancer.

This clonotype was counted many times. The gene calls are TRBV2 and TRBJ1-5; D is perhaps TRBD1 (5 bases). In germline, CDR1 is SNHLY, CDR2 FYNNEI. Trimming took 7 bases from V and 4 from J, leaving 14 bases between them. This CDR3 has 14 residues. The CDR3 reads CASKTYEGNQPQHF. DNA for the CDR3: TGTGCCAGCAAAACGTATGAGGGGAATCAGCCCCAGCATTTT.

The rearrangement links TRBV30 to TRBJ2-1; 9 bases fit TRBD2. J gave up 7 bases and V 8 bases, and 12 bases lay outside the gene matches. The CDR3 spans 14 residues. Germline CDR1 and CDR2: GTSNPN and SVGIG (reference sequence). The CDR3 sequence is CAGFPSGVGNEQFF. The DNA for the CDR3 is TGTGCCGGATTCCCTAGCGGGGTTGGAAATGAGCAGTTCTTC.

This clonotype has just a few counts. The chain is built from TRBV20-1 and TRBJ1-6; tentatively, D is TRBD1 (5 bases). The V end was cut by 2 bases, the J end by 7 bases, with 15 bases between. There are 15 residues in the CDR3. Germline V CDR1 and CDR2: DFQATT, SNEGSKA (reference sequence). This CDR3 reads CSARRRGVLNSPLHF. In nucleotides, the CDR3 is TGCAGTGCTAGACGACGGGGCGTTCTGAATTCACCCCTCCACTTT.

The CDR3 coding sequence is TGTGCCAGCAGCTTGGGGATATTCGCGGGCAAAGGGCAAACCAAAAACATTCAGTACTTC. This encodes CASSLGIFAGKGQTKNIQYF. The chain combines TRBV5-8 with TRBJ2-4; D is perhaps TRBD2 (5 bases). Germline CDR1 and CDR2: SGHTS and YDEGEE. V shed 0 bases and J shed 2 bases, with 24 bases lying between them. This CDR3 is built from 20 residues.

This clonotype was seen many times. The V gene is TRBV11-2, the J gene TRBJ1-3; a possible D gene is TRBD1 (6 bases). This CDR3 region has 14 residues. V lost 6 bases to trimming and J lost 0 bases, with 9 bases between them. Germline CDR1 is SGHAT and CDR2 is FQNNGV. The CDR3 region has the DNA TGTGCCAGCAGTTCAGGGGTCTCTGGAAACACCATATATTTT. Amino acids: CASSSGVSGNTIYF. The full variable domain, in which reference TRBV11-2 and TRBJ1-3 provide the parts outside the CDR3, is EAGVAQSPRYKIIEKRQSVAFWCNPISGHATLYWYQQILGQGPKLLIQFQNNGVVDDSQLPKDRFSAERLKGVDSTLKIQPAKLEDSAVYLCASSSGVSGNTIYFGEGSWLTVV.

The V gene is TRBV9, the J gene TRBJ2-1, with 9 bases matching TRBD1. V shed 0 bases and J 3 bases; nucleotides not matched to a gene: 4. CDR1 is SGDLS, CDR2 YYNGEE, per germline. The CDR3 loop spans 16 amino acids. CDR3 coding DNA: TGTGCCAGCAGCGTAGGAGGGACAGGGTACTACAATGAGCAGTTCTTC. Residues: CASSVGGTGYYNEQFF.

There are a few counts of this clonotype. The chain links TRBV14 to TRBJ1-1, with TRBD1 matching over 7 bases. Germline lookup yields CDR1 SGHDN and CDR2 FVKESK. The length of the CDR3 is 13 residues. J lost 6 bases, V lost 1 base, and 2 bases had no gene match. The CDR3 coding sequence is TGTGCCAGCAGCCAAGTGGGGACAGCTGAAGCTTTCTTT. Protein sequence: CASSQVGTAEAFF. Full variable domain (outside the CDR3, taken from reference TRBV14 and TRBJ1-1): EAGVTQFPSHSVIEKGQTVTLRCDPISGHDNLYWYRRVMGKEIKFLLHFVKESKQDESGMPNNRFLAERTGGTYSTLKVQPAELEDSGVYFCASSQVGTAEAFFGQGTRLTVV.

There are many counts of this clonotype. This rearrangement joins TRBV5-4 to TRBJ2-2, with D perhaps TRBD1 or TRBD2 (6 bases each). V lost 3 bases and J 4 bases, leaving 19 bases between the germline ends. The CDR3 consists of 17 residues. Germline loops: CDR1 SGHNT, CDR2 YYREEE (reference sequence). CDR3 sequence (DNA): TGTGCCAGCAGCTCCCCACAACGGGGGCGCGGCACCGGGGAGCTGTTTTTT. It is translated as CASSSPQRGRGTGELFF.

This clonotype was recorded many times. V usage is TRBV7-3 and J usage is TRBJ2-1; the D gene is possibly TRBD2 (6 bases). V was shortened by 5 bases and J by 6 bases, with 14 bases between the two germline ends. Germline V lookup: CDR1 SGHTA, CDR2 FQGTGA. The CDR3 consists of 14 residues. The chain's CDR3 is CASSPSTRGNEQFF. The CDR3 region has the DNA TGTGCCAGCAGCCCCTCGACTAGAGGCAATGAGCAGTTCTTC.

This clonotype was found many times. The DNA for the CDR3 is TGCGCCAGCAGCTTGGAAGAGACCCAGTACTTC. This translates into CASSLEETQYF. V and J are TRBV5-1 and TRBJ2-5; D is ambiguous. The CDR3 sequence is 11 residues long. Germline-derived CDR1 and CDR2 are SGHRS and YFSETQ. Trimming pared 0 bases from V and 3 bases from J, leaving 0 bases between.

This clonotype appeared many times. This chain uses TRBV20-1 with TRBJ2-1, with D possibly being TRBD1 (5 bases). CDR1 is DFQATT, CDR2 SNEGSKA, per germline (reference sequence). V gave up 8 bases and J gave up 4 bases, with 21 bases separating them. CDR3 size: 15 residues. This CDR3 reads CSIYPIPQGYNEQFF. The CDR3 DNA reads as TGCAGTATTTACCCCATCCCTCAGGGTTACAATGAGCAGTTCTTC.

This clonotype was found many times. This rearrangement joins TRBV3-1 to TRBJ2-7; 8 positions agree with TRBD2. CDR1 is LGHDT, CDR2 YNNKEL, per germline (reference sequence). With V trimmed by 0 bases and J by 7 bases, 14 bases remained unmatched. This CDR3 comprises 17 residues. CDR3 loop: CASSQDPSSGARGEQYF. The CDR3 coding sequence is TGTGCCAGCAGCCAAGATCCTAGTAGCGGGGCCCGGGGGGAGCAGTACTTC.

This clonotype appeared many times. The DNA for the CDR3 is TGCGCCAGCAGCGCGGACAGCACGAACACTGAAGCTTTCTTT. Its protein product is CASSADSTNTEAFF. This rearrangement joins TRBV5-1 to TRBJ1-1, with D possibly being TRBD1 (6 bases). The CDR3 runs 14 residues. Germline V CDR1 and CDR2: SGHRS, YFSETQ. Trimming pared 4 bases from V and 1 base from J, leaving 11 bases between.

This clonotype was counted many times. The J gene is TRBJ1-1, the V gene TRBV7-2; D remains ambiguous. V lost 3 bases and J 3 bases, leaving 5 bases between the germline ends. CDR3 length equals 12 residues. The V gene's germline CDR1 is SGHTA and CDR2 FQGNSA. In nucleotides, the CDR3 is TGTGCCAGCAGCTTCGGCTACACTGAAGCTTTCTTT. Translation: CASSFGYTEAFF.

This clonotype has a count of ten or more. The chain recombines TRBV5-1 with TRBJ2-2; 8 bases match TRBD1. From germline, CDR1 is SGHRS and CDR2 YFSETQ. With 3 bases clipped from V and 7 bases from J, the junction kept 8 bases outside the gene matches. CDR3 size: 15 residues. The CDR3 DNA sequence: TGCGCCAGCAGCTCCTCGGACAGGGCTGGCGGGGAGCTGTTTTTT. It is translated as CASSSSDRAGGELFF.